The subject of this entry is one T cell receptor (beta chain). Its target is not known. This entry belongs to a study of regulatory T cells in long-lasting Graves disease. General study points: With persistent disease, TRBV28, TRBJ1-2 and TRBJ2-5 were the favored segments.

The TCR beta library used iRepertoire HTBI primers with Arm-PCR amplification of CDR3. The authors' processing: The samples included 60 to 65 TRBV and roughly 14 TRBJ segments. TCRdb processed the multiplex PCR reads anew with MiXCR; each CDR3 protein has one entry. These V and J calls rely on TCRdb rather than the paper's analysis. This sample has 350,000 to 500,000 distinct CDR3 sequences; 21% occur once, and the top ten carry about 13%. V was clipped by 2 bases and J by 5 bases, with 13 bases between them. Germline V gene data show CDR1 as SGHAT and CDR2 as FQNNGV. This CDR3 has 15 amino acids. The time point was: persistent/refractory GD, antithyroid drugs over 5 years with positive TRAb. There was RNA extracted from PBMCs, and the TCR library was made from it.

The material was peripheral blood mononuclear cells (PBMCs), obtained when the disease was refractory, from a patient treated with antithyroid drugs. The source is a female donor with Graves disease. V and J are TRBV11-2 and TRBJ1-5, with D perhaps matching TRBD1 (5 bases). This CDR3 reads CASSLSGQNYQPQHF. CDR3 DNA: TGTGCCAGCAGCTTATCAGGGCAGAACTATCAGCCCCAGCATTTT.